This entry lists 29 T cell receptor beta chains sequenced from one sample in a study of tumor-infiltrating lymphocytes in primary liver carcinoma. Researchers generated TCR beta cDNA from 500 ng of total RNA, relying on a constant-region primer. Nested multiplex PCR, run for three rounds with slightly modified ARM-PCR, yielded TCR beta libraries. Researchers ran the first two PCR rounds for roughly 11 cycles each with TRBV1-TRBV30 forward primers and a C-beta reverse primer. Using its own MiXCR run on the multiplex PCR reads, TCRdb lists one record per CDR3 protein. Of approximately 190,000 distinct CDR3 sequences listed, 85% are singletons. Co-extraction of RNA and DNA was performed on about 18-30 mg of unsorted bulk tissue. Sequenced input: tumor tissue from primary liver carcinoma. The receptor source for this set is a man aged 40-49 years with primary liver carcinoma and hepatitis B virus infection.

As concerns this clonotype: The junction departs from the called germline gene at one end, perhaps through a read error. The chain employs TRBV4-3 and TRBJ2-3; possible D gene TRBD2, 6 bases. CDR3 length equals 15 residues. Germline V gene lookup returns CDR1 LGHNA and CDR2 YSLEER. CDR3 region: CASSQDQLAADTEYF. For the CDR3, the DNA is TGCGCCAGTAGCCAAGATCAATTAGCGGCAGATACAGAGTATTTT.

Concerning this clonotype itself: At one end the junction does not follow the germline gene, possibly because of a read error. The V and J genes are TRBV6-2 or TRBV6-3 and TRBJ1-5; D gene unclear. This CDR3 spans 15 amino acids. CDR1 is MNHEY, CDR2 SVGEGT, per germline. This chain's CDR3 is CNSTPVPMNNQPRHF. The CDR3 DNA reads as TGTAACAGCACCCCGGTCCCCATGAACAATCAGCCCCGGCATTTT.

The J gene is TRBJ2-5, the V gene TRBV10-3; the match to TRBD1 covers 7 bases. The trim removed 4 bases at V and 4 bases at J, leaving 6 bases unmatched. The CDR3 contains 14 residues. Germline values: CDR1 ENHRY, CDR2 SYGVKD. The CDR3: CAISVTGLRETQYF. In DNA, the CDR3 is TGTGCCATCAGTGTGACAGGGCTGAGAGAGACCCAGTACTTC.

CDR3 amino acids: CASSLQGVTYTQYF. CDR3 DNA: TGTGCCAGCAGCTTGCAGGGGGTAACATATACGCAGTATTTT. The chain joins TRBV5-6 to TRBJ2-3, with 7 bases that match TRBD1. V was pared by 1 base and J by 7 bases, with 6 bases of the junction left unmatched. The germline V gene has CDR1 SGHDT and CDR2 YYEEEE. The CDR3 is made up of 14 amino acids.

This clonotype was observed a single time. Germline is not matched at one junction end, which may reflect a read error. The J gene is TRBJ2-5, the V gene TRBV4-3; TRBD2 aligns across 7 bases. The germline gives CDR1 LGHNA, CDR2 YSLEER. CDR3 length: 15 amino acids. Here the CDR3 DNA reads TGCGCCAGCAGCCAATATCTAGCGGATGTAGAGACCCATTACTTC. Protein product: CASSQYLADVETHYF.

Worth noting for this clonotype: The germline gene is not matched at one end of the junction; a read error may be the cause. The J gene is TRBJ2-5, the V gene TRBV11-2; 9 bases match TRBD2. Germline CDR1 SGHAT, CDR2 FQNNGV. This CDR3 comprises 19 residues. CDR3 sequence (DNA): TGTGCCAGTAGCTTTGGTAGCCTTCTAGCGGGAAGGCAGGGAGAGACCCAGTACTTC. The encoded protein is CASSFGSLLAGRQGETQYF.

As to this clonotype: The conserved closing phenylalanine or tryptophan is absent in this CDR3, likely reflecting a read error. The DNA is omitted, as the CDR3 cannot be located on it reliably, and the CDR3 follows TCRdb's listing. This chain links TRBV11-1 with TRBJ1-6; the listed D gene, TRBD1, was not tested against the DNA. The CDR3 adds up to 13 amino acids, both ends counted. The germline CDR1 and CDR2 sequences are SGHAT and FQDESV (reference sequence). The CDR3 here is CASSRTLVSLLQI.

This rearrangement joins TRBV5-1 to TRBJ1-1; no clear D gene. Germline CDR1 reads SGHRS; CDR2 reads YFSETQ. CDR3 length: 14 amino acids. The V and J ends lost 0 bases and 10 bases respectively, with 16 bases between them. The chain's CDR3 is CASSLAGGLSGAFF. The CDR3 nucleotides read TGCGCCAGCAGCTTGGCCGGTGGACTCTCGGGAGCTTTCTTT. The whole variable domain, remainder taken from reference TRBV5-1 and TRBJ1-1, is KAGVTQTPRYLIKTRGQQVTLSCSPISGHRSVSWYQQTPGQGLQFLFEYFSETQRNKGNFPGRFSGRQFSNSRSEMNVSTLELGDSALYLCASSLAGGLSGAFFGQGTRLTVV.

On this clonotype itself: At one end the junction does not follow the germline gene, possibly because of a read error. This rearrangement joins TRBV11-3 to TRBJ2-3; either TRBD1 or TRBD2 may supply D (5 bases each). This CDR3 comprises 17 residues. Germline-derived CDR1 and CDR2 are SGHNT and YENEEA. CDR3 coding DNA: TGTACCAGCAGCCCCGGGACCTTGAGAAGCGGCGCAGATATGCAGTATTTT. Residues: CTSSPGTLRSGADMQYF.

This clonotype showed up many times. The chain combines TRBV10-2 with TRBJ1-4, with D tentatively TRBD1 (6 bases). The CDR3 extends over 14 amino acids. Between the trimmed V and J ends, which lost 8 bases and 8 bases, there was a span of 18 bases. CDR1 WSHSY and CDR2 SAAADI come from the germline V gene. The CDR3 reads CASAQPGQREKLFF. As DNA, the CDR3 is TGCGCCAGCGCCCAACCGGGACAAAGGGAAAAACTGTTTTTT.

This clonotype occurred once. The junction and the germline gene differ at one end; a read error may be behind it. V gene TRBV11-2 combines with J gene TRBJ2-3; tentative D call: TRBD2 (5 bases). Per the germline V gene, CDR1 is SGHAT and CDR2 is FQNNGV. The CDR3 totals 16 residues. CDR3 in DNA: TGTGCCAACAGCAGAAGAAGTAGAGGGAACACAGATGCGCAGTATTTT. This codes for CANSRRSRGNTDAQYF. The variable domain in full, with the rest retrieved from reference TRBV11-2 and TRBJ2-3, is EAGVAQSPRYKIIEKRQSVAFWCNPISGHATLYWYQQILGQGPKLLIQFQNNGVVDDSQLPKDRFSAERLKGVDSTLKIQPAKLEDSAVYLCANSRRSRGNTDAQYFGPGTRLTVL.

As concerns this clonotype: Just one base apart from a much larger clone, this may be a read error. CDR3 in amino acids: CASSHGQGTGKLFF. CDR3 in DNA: TGTGCCAGTAGTCACGGACAGGGCACCGGGAAGCTGTTTTTT. The chain is built from TRBV19 and TRBJ2-2; 8 positions match TRBD1. The CDR3 spans 14 residues. Germline CDR1 reads LNHDA; CDR2 reads SQIVND (reference sequence).

With regard to this clonotype: One end of the junction is discordant with germline, which a read error may explain. The J gene is TRBJ2-1, the V gene TRBV6-5, with 14 bases matching TRBD2. The CDR3 spans 17 residues. CDR1 is MNHEY and CDR2 is SVGAGI in the germline V gene. The DNA for the CDR3 is TGTGCCAGGAGTTACTCCGGGACTAGCGGGAGAGGGAATGAACAGTTCTTC. Translation gives CARSYSGTSGRGNEQFF.

About this clonotype itself: It is likely a read error, because the conserved phenylalanine at the end of the CDR3 is missing. The chain is built from TRBV4-1 and TRBJ2-2, with 8 positions matching TRBD2. There are 21 residues in the CDR3. Trimming removed 0 bases from V and 3 bases from J; junction bases left unmatched: 18. CDR1 is MGHRA and CDR2 is YSYEKL in the germline V gene. CDR3 nucleotide sequence: TGCGCCAGCAGCCAAGAGGGAACTTTAGCGGTTCGAGCGGGAGACACCGGGGAGCTGTTTTAT. It is translated as CASSQEGTLAVRAGDTGELFY.

A note on this clonotype: This is likely a read error, given that the CDR3 carries no conserved phenylalanine or tryptophan at its end. The chain joins TRBV6-1 to TRBJ2-5, with D perhaps given as TRBD1 or TRBD2 (5 bases each). CDR1 is MNHNS and CDR2 is SASEGT in the germline V gene. The CDR3 covers 14 residues. The CDR3 protein is CVSSEGTAVETQYI. CDR3 in DNA: TGTGTCAGCAGTGAAGGGACGGCCGTAGAGACCCAGTACATC.

This clonotype has a handful of counts. Relative to the germline gene, one junction end is altered; a read error may explain this. The V call is TRBV29-1, the J call TRBJ2-2; D could derive from TRBD1 or TRBD2 (5 bases each). Germline V gene sequence: CDR1 SQVTM, CDR2 ANQGSEA. The CDR3 covers 12 residues. CDR3 residues: CSVSKGTVELFF. Here the CDR3 DNA reads TGCAGCGTTTCAAAGGGGACCGTGGAGCTGTTTTTT.

The chain employs TRBV29-1 and TRBJ2-3; D unresolved. Germline CDR1 SQVTM, CDR2 ANQGSEA. The CDR3 runs 11 residues. V lost 2 bases to trimming and J lost 5 bases, with 5 bases between them. The CDR3 protein is CSVEFRDTQYF. CDR3 nucleotide sequence: TGCAGCGTTGAATTCAGAGATACGCAGTATTTT.

The V gene is TRBV6-6, the J gene TRBJ1-4, with D maybe TRBD1 (5 bases). Germline CDR1 and CDR2: MNHNY and SVGAGI (reference sequence). V lost 10 bases to trimming and J lost 2 bases, with 23 bases between them. The CDR3 is 17 amino acids. In DNA, the CDR3 is TGTGCCAACACTTACTCGGACCCAGAGGGGACTAATGAAAAACTGTTTTTT. Encoded protein: CANTYSDPEGTNEKLFF.

This chain connects TRBV5-5 to TRBJ1-5, with D unresolved. Germline loops: CDR1 SGHKS, CDR2 YYEKEE (reference sequence). The CDR3 covers 13 residues. V lost 6 bases and J 8 bases, leaving 15 bases between the germline ends. CDR3 sequence: CASNLSGSEPQHF. CDR3 DNA: TGTGCCAGCAACTTATCGGGGTCGGAGCCCCAGCATTTT.

The table lists this clonotype with a few counts. V gene TRBV11-2 combines with J gene TRBJ2-3; D is undetermined. The CDR3 has 14 amino acids. From germline, CDR1 is SGHAT and CDR2 FQNNGV. The ends were cut back, 3 bases at V and 0 bases at J, with 7 bases in the middle. The CDR3 here is CASSFTTSTDTQYF. The CDR3 DNA reads TGTGCCAGCAGCTTCACGACTAGCACAGATACGCAGTATTTT. Supplemented by reference TRBV11-2 and TRBJ2-3, the full variable domain reads EAGVAQSPRYKIIEKRQSVAFWCNPISGHATLYWYQQILGQGPKLLIQFQNNGVVDDSQLPKDRFSAERLKGVDSTLKIQPAKLEDSAVYLCASSFTTSTDTQYFGPGTRLTVL.

About this clonotype itself: Sequence at one end of the junction differs from germline and may be a read error. The J gene is TRBJ2-1, the V gene TRBV5-1, with 7 bases fitting TRBD2. Germline loops: CDR1 SGHRS, CDR2 YFSETQ. This CDR3 contains 16 residues. The CDR3 here is CASSVTGTIGGNEQFF. CDR3 DNA: TGCGCCAGCAGCGTTACCGGGACTATCGGCGGGAATGAACAGTTCTTC.

Note on this clonotype: A much larger clone differs from this one at a single base, so this may be a read error. The rearrangement joins TRBV18 to TRBJ2-2; a possible D gene is TRBD2 (5 bases). The CDR3 spans 13 residues. CDR1 and CDR2 from the germline V gene are KGHSH and LQKENI. CDR3 coding DNA: TGTACCAGTCGGGAAGCGTACACCGGGGAGCTGTTTTTT. Translated: CTSREAYTGELFF. The entire variable domain, with the rest obtained from reference TRBV18 and TRBJ2-2, is as follows: NAGVMQNPRHLVRRRGQEARLRCSPMKGHSHVYWYRQLPEEGLKFMVYLQKENIIDESGMPKERFSAEFPKEGPSILRIQQVVRGDSAAYFCTSREAYTGELFFGEGSRLTVL.

At least ten counts were recorded for this clonotype. CDR3 coding DNA: TGCGCCAGCAGCTTGGACCCCGGGACAGCGTATGGCTACACCTTC. As protein: CASSLDPGTAYGYTF. The chain links TRBV5-1 to TRBJ1-2; 7 bases line up with TRBD1. Trimming cost V 0 bases and J 5 bases; bases outside gene matches: 7. Germline V gene sequence: CDR1 SGHRS, CDR2 YFSETQ. The CDR3 totals 15 residues.

As to this clonotype: One end of the junction fails to match germline, which may point to a read error. J is TRBJ2-3 and V is TRBV5-1, with TRBD2 as a possible D gene (5 bases). This CDR3 is built from 15 residues. Germline V gives CDR1 SGHRS, CDR2 YFSETQ. The CDR3 loop is CASNLEELSTDTQYF. CDR3 nucleotides: TGTGCCAGCAACTTGGAGGAACTCAGCACAGATACGCAGTATTTT. Full variable domain (outside the CDR3, taken from reference TRBV5-1 and TRBJ2-3): KAGVTQTPRYLIKTRGQQVTLSCSPISGHRSVSWYQQTPGQGLQFLFEYFSETQRNKGNFPGRFSGRQFSNSRSEMNVSTLELGDSALYLCASNLEELSTDTQYFGPGTRLTVL.

On this clonotype: A junction end diverges from the germline sequence, so it may reflect a read error. The DNA of the CDR3 is TGTGCCAGTGGTTTTTGGGACACTGGGGAACTGTTTTTT. Translated: CASGFWDTGELFF. V and J are TRBV11-1 and TRBJ2-2; tentative D call: TRBD1 (6 bases). Germline V gene sequence: CDR1 SGHAT, CDR2 FQDESV (reference sequence). The CDR3 covers 13 residues.

Of note for this clonotype: One end of the junction is discordant with germline, which a read error may explain. The V and J genes are TRBV6-1 and TRBJ1-1; 7 bases map to TRBD1. The CDR3 is made up of 16 amino acids. Germline CDR1 is MNHNS and CDR2 is SASEGT. CDR3 bases: TGTGACAGCAGGAAAGGGACAGTACCAATGAACACTGAAGCCTTCTTT. This sequence encodes CDSRKGTVPMNTEAFF.

This clonotype was counted only a few times. V usage is TRBV2 and J usage is TRBJ2-2; no clear D. CDR1 and CDR2 (germline): SNHLY, FYNNEI. There are 12 residues in the CDR3. V was clipped by 1 base and J by 8 bases, with 5 bases between them. CDR3 residues: CASSEVKGELFF. DNA of the CDR3: TGTGCCAGCAGTGAAGTGAAGGGGGAGCTGTTTTTT.

As regards this clonotype: Germline and junction disagree at one end, which may indicate a read error. The chain has TRBV6-6 and TRBJ1-1; 10 bases fit TRBD1. This CDR3 is built from 14 residues. Germline CDR1 reads MNHNY; CDR2 reads SVGAGI (reference sequence). The CDR3 nucleotides read TGTGCAAACAGTGGGACAGGGGTAAGGACTGAGGCTTTCTTT. Protein: CANSGTGVRTEAFF.

This rearrangement joins TRBV12-3 or TRBV12-4 to TRBJ2-5; TRBD2 might be the D (6 bases). This CDR3 is 13 amino acids long. V lost 7 bases, J lost 5 bases, and 14 bases lay in between. CDR3 sequence (DNA): TGTGCCAGCACCACCGGGAGTGAGGAGACCCAGTACTTC. Its translation: CASTTGSEETQYF.